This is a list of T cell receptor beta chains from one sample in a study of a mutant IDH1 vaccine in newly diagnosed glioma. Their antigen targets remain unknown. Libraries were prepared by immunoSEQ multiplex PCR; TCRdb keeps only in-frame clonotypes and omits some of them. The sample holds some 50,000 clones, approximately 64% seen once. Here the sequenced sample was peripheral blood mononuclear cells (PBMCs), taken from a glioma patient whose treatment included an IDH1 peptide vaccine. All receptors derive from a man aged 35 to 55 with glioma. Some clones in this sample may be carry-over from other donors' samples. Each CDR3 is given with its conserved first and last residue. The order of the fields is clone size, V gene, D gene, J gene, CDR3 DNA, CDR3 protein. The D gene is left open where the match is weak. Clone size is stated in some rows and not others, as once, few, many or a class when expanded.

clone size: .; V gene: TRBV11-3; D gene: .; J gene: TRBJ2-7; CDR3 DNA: TGTGCCAGCAGCCAAGGGGGGGGCCCGACCTACGAGCAGTACTTC; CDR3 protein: CASSQGGGPTYEQYF
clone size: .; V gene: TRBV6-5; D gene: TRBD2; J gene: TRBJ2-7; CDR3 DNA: TGTGCCAGCAGCAGGACTAGCGGGGGGTCGGGCGAGCAGTACTTC; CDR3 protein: CASSRTSGGSGEQYF
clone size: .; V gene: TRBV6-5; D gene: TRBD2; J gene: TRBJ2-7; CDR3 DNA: TGTGCCAGCAGTTATGAGCGCGGGGGGGCTTACGAGCAGTACTTC; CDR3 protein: CASSYERGGAYEQYF
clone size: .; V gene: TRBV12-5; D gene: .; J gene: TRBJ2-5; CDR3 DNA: TGTGCTAGTGGCATGGACCGGCAAGAGACCCAGTACTTC; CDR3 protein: CASGMDRQETQYF
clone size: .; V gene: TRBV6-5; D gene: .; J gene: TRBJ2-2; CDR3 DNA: TGTGCCTCCCATAGCGATATCGGGGAGCTGTTTTTT; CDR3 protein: CASHSDIGELFF
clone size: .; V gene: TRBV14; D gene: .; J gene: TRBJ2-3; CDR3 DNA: TGTGCCAGCAGCCAAGCAGGCGCAGATACGCAGTATTTT; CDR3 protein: CASSQAGADTQYF
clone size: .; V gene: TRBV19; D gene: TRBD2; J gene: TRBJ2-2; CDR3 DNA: TGTGCCAGTAGTAAACCTAGCGGGGTCGGATCCGGGGAGCTGTTTTTT; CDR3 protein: CASSKPSGVGSGELFF
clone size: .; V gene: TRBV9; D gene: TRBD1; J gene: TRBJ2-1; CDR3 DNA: TGTGCCAGCAGCCCCGAGCCAGGGGGCGTGAATGAGCAGTTCTTC; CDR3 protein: CASSPEPGGVNEQFF
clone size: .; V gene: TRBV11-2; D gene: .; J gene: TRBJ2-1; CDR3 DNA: TGTGCCAGCAGCTTAGGGATCTACAATGAGCAGTTCTTC; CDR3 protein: CASSLGIYNEQFF
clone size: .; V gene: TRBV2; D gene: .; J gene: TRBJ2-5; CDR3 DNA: TGTGCGAGCGGTCCCTTGGGGGTCCCCGAGACCCAGTACTTC; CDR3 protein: CASGPLGVPETQYF
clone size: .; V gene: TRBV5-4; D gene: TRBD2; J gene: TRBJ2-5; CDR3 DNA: TGTGCCAGCAGCCGGGAGGGATACCAAGAGACCCAGTACTTC; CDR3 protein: CASSREGYQETQYF
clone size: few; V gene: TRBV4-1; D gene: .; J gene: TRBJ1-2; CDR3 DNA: TGCGCCAGCAGCCAAGGAAACCTCGTTGGGGACAATAACTATGGCTACACCTTC; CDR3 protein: CASSQGNLVGDNNYGYTF
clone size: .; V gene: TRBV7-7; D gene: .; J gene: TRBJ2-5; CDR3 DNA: TGTGCTAGCAGCTTAGGCAGGCGAGTGGTGACCCAGTACTTC; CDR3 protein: CASSLGRRVVTQYF
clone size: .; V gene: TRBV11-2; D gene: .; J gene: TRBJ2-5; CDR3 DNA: TGTGCCAGCAGCTTGGCGGGGGAGACCCAGTACTTC; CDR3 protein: CASSLAGETQYF
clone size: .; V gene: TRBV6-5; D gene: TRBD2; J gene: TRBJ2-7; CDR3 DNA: TGTGCCAGCAGTTACGCGCGGGGGATCTACGAGCAGTACTTC; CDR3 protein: CASSYARGIYEQYF
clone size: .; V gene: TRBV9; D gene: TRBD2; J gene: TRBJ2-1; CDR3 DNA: TGTGCCAGCAGCGGCGGACTAGCGGGGGTGTTAAACAATGAGCAGTTCTTC; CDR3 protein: CASSGGLAGVLNNEQFF
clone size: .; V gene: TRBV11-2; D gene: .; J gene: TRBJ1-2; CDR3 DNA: TGTGCCAGCAGCGCCGGTTTGAGGCATGGAGGCTACACCTTC; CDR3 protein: CASSAGLRHGGYTF
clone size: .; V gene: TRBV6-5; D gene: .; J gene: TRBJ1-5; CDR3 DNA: TGTGCCAGCAGCCCCAACAGGGTTAATCAGCCCCAGCATTTT; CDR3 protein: CASSPNRVNQPQHF
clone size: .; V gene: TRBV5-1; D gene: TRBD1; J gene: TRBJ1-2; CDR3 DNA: TGCGCCAGCAGTCAGGGGGATAGGAATGGCGGCTACACCTTC; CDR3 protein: CASSQGDRNGGYTF
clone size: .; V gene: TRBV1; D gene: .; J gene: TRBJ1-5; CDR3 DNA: TGCACCAGCAGCCAAGTTATACACCTACGGGGGATAGGGAATCAGCCCCAGCATTTT; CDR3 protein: CTSSQVIHLRGIGNQPQHF
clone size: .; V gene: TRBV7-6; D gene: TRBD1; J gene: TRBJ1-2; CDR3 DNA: TGTGCCAGCAGACCAGGGGGCGCCCCGTCTGGCTACACCTTC; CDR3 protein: CASRPGGAPSGYTF
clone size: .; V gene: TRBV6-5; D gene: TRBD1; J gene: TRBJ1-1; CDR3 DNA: TGTGCCAGCAGTGAAAGCAGGGGGCGTGTTACGGCTTTCTTT; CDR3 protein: CASSESRGRVTAFF